The 26 T cell receptor beta chains below all came from one sample that was sequenced in a study of cytomegalovirus exposure and HLA in healthy donors. Vbeta (60) and Jbeta (13) primers were used in the PCR. Profiled with immunoSEQ multiplex PCR; TCRdb holds only in-frame clones, not every one. The data show roughly 120,000 clones, 76% seen once. The sequenced material came from PBMCs. The receptor set was obtained from a man aged 45 to 65 in good health and CMV-seronegative.

The rearrangement joins TRBV2 to TRBJ1-2; 7 positions agree with TRBD1. Per the germline V gene, CDR1 is SNHLY and CDR2 is FYNNEI. The CDR3 consists of 14 residues. V dropped 6 bases and J dropped 7; count of bases not matched to a gene: 11. The CDR3 DNA reads TGTGCCAGCAGAATAGGGGACAGTGGCAGTGGCTACACCTTC. Amino acid sequence: CASRIGDSGSGYTF.

This chain joins TRBV5-1 and TRBJ1-2, with 8 bases identical to TRBD1. The junction had 8 bases not matched to a gene; V was cut back by 5 bases and J by 5 bases. The CDR3 covers 14 residues. Germline values: CDR1 SGHRS, CDR2 YFSETQ. DNA of the CDR3: TGCGCCAGCAGTCAAGACAGGGGCCAATATGGCTACACCTTC. It is translated as CASSQDRGQYGYTF.

The chain combines TRBV4-2 with TRBJ2-3, with 8 bases that match TRBD2. The CDR3 has 16 residues. V was pared by 4 bases and J by 2 bases, with 8 bases of the junction left unmatched. Germline CDR1 reads LGHNA; CDR2 reads YNFKEQ. The DNA of the CDR3 is TGTGCCAGCAGCCGCCGAGCGGGGGCCGCCACAGATACGCAGTATTTT. It encodes CASSRRAGAATDTQYF.

The chain is built from TRBV9 and TRBJ1-4; D is unresolved. The CDR3 sequence is 14 residues long. Deletions cut 1 base from V and 2 bases from J, with 6 bases between. Germline CDR1 is SGDLS and CDR2 is YYNGEE. Here the CDR3 reads CASSVQATNEKLFF. CDR3 sequence (DNA): TGTGCCAGCAGCGTACAGGCGACTAATGAAAAACTGTTTTTT.

This chain uses TRBV5-5 with TRBJ2-3; 7 bases agree with TRBD1. Germline assignment: CDR1 SGHKS and CDR2 YYEKEE (reference sequence). The CDR3 loop spans 14 amino acids. V shed 5 bases and J 2 bases; nucleotides not matched to a gene: 5. The CDR3 is CASRLGQLTDTQYF. The CDR3 DNA follows: TGTGCCAGCAGACTGGGACAGCTCACAGATACGCAGTATTTT.

This clone has just a few counts. The chain couples TRBV6-1 to TRBJ1-1, with 7 bases aligning to TRBD1. Germline V gene lookup returns CDR1 MNHNS and CDR2 SASEGT. Trimming took 8 bases from V and 7 from J; bases not matched to a gene: 10. This CDR3 is 13 amino acids long. The CDR3 bases are TGTGCCAGCTGCCTGGGACAGAGGCTTGAAGCTTTCTTT. Amino acids: CASCLGQRLEAFF.

The chain is built from TRBV6-5 and TRBJ1-6; D perhaps matches TRBD1 (6 bases). This CDR3 region has 15 residues. Trimming took 6 bases from V and 0 from J, leaving 9 bases between them. Germline V gene sequence: CDR1 MNHEY, CDR2 SVGAGI. The CDR3 is CASRGAASYNSPLHF. As DNA, the CDR3 is TGTGCCAGCAGGGGGGCAGCCTCCTATAATTCACCCCTCCACTTT.

This chain uses TRBV11-2 with TRBJ1-2; perhaps TRBD1 as D (6 bases). Germline-derived CDR1 and CDR2 are SGHAT and FQNNGV. The V gene lost 3 bases and the J gene lost 6 bases, with 8 bases spanning the gap. There are 12 residues in the CDR3. The CDR3 nucleotides are TGTGCCAGCAGCTTGGACAGCCATGGCTACACCTTC. This codes for CASSLDSHGYTF.

This clone was counted a few times. The chain joins TRBV2 to TRBJ2-1, with TRBD2 matching 10 bases. The CDR3 is 16 residues long. In germline, CDR1 is SNHLY, CDR2 FYNNEI. With 6 bases clipped from V and 4 bases from J, the junction kept 9 bases outside the gene matches. DNA for the CDR3: TGTGCCAGCAGACTCACTAGCGGGGATCTATACAATGAGCAGTTCTTC. Its translation: CASRLTSGDLYNEQFF.

V is TRBV5-1 and J is TRBJ1-1; a possible D gene is TRBD1 (5 bases). The V and J ends lost 4 bases and 0 bases respectively, with 10 bases between them. The CDR3 is 14 residues long. The germline V gene encodes CDR1 SGHRS and CDR2 YFSETQ. This CDR3 reads CASSPDSMNTEAFF. CDR3 sequence (DNA): TGCGCCAGCAGCCCTGACAGCATGAACACTGAAGCTTTCTTT.

The gene calls are TRBV6-5 and TRBJ1-3; D unclear. This CDR3 has 12 amino acids. Germline V lookup: CDR1 MNHEY, CDR2 SVGAGI. V shed 5 bases and J shed 3 bases, with 5 bases lying between them. In DNA form, the CDR3 reads TGTGCCAGCAGTATAGTTGGAAACACCATATATTTT. Translating gives CASSIVGNTIYF.

The chain uses TRBV6-6 and TRBJ2-2; D remains unclear. The V gene's germline CDR1 is MNHNY and CDR2 SVGAGI (reference sequence). This CDR3 contains 16 residues. The V gene lost 3 bases and the J gene lost 1 base, with 12 bases spanning the gap. CDR3 DNA: TGTGCCAGCAGTTATGCGGCCCCAATGAACACCGGGGAGCTGTTTTTT. Residues: CASSYAAPMNTGELFF.

This clone was counted a few times. The chain recombines TRBV7-2 with TRBJ1-5; no firm D call. The CDR3 totals 18 residues. V was cut by 1 base and J by 0 bases, with 16 bases left in between. CDR1 and CDR2 from the germline V gene are SGHTA and FQGNSA. This CDR3 reads CASSLGLEDYYSNQPQHF. For the CDR3, the DNA is TGTGCCAGCAGCTTAGGACTCGAGGACTATTATAGCAATCAGCCCCAGCATTTT.

The J gene is TRBJ1-1, the V gene TRBV6-1, with 7 positions matching TRBD1. From germline, CDR1 is MNHNS and CDR2 SASEGT. Trimming took 6 bases from V and 4 from J; bases not matched to a gene: 8. The CDR3 is 14 amino acids. CDR3 DNA sequence: TGTGCCAGCAGCGTAAACAGGGGACGCACTGAAGCTTTCTTT. Translated: CASSVNRGRTEAFF.

This clone has more than one count but fewer than ten. The gene calls are TRBV14 and TRBJ1-2, with TRBD1 identical over 7 bases. With 4 bases clipped from V and 1 base from J, the junction kept 12 bases outside the gene matches. Per germline, CDR1 SGHDN and CDR2 FVKESK. CDR3 length equals 17 residues. CDR3 sequence: CASSPISDRVDNYGYTF. As DNA, the CDR3 is TGTGCCAGCAGCCCGATTAGCGACAGGGTGGATAACTATGGCTACACCTTC.

The J gene is TRBJ1-1, the V gene TRBV5-6, with D uncertain. There are 14 residues in the CDR3. The germline gives CDR1 SGHDT, CDR2 YYEEEE. Trimming shortened V by 2 bases and J by 3 bases, and 11 bases separated the two germline ends. The CDR3 is CASSFFPEDTEAFF. The CDR3 coding sequence is TGTGCCAGCAGCTTCTTCCCGGAGGACACTGAAGCTTTCTTT.

This chain connects TRBV11-2 to TRBJ2-3; D is undetermined. Trimming removed 8 bases from V and 1 base from J, with 7 bases in between. Looked up from germline, CDR1 is SGHAT and CDR2 is FQNNGV. The CDR3 loop spans 12 amino acids. CDR3 in amino acids: CASARGTDTQYF. Here the CDR3 DNA reads TGTGCCAGCGCCCGGGGCACAGATACGCAGTATTTT.

The chain has TRBV28 and TRBJ1-6; D remains ambiguous. Looked up from germline, CDR1 is MDHEN and CDR2 is SYDVKM. This CDR3 contains 14 residues. The ends were cut back, 5 bases at V and 10 bases at J, with 15 bases in the middle. CDR3 nucleotide sequence: TGTGCCAGCAGTCCGGTTCTTAGCGGATCACCCCTCCACTTT. This gives the protein CASSPVLSGSPLHF.

The rearrangement uses TRBV7-9 and TRBJ1-1; TRBD1 matches 10 bases. The germline V gene encodes CDR1 SEHNR and CDR2 FQNEAQ (reference sequence). The CDR3 is 15 residues long. With V trimmed by 4 bases and J by 6 bases, 8 bases remained unmatched. The CDR3 is CASSYYRDRGPEAFF. As DNA, the CDR3 is TGTGCCAGCAGCTACTACCGGGACAGGGGACCTGAAGCTTTCTTT. The entire variable domain, with the rest obtained from reference TRBV7-9 and TRBJ1-1, is as follows: DTGVSQNPRHKITKRGQNVTFRCDPISEHNRLYWYRQTLGQGPEFLTYFQNEAQLEKSRLLSDRFSAERPKGSFSTLEIQRTEQGDSAMYLCASSYYRDRGPEAFFGQGTRLTVV.

This clone occurred a few times. The chain joins TRBV5-8 to TRBJ2-5; 7 positions match TRBD1. The CDR3 extends over 14 amino acids. Germline V gene data show CDR1 as SGHTS and CDR2 as YDEGEE. Losses at the gene ends were 9 bases for V and 5 bases for J; bases not matched to a gene: 13. The CDR3 sequence: CATLTRQGLETQYF. In DNA, the CDR3 is TGTGCCACACTTACTCGACAGGGCCTTGAGACCCAGTACTTC.

The chain combines TRBV7-6 with TRBJ2-5; 9 bases map to TRBD2. The CDR3 has 17 residues. Germline CDR1 is SGHVS and CDR2 is FNYEAQ. The V and J ends lost 5 bases and 3 bases, in that order; junction bases with no gene match: 13. The CDR3 nucleotides are TGTGCCAGCAGCAGCGTCGTAGCGGGGGAGGAGAAAGAGACCCAGTACTTC. It translates to CASSSVVAGEEKETQYF.

The CDR3 sequence: CATSRDGGQVDTEAFF. Written as DNA, the CDR3 is TGTGCCACCAGCAGAGACGGGGGACAGGTGGACACTGAAGCTTTCTTT. The gene calls are TRBV15 and TRBJ1-1, with 8 bases identical to TRBD1. Germline V gives CDR1 LNHNV, CDR2 YYDKDF (reference sequence). This CDR3 contains 16 residues. Losses at the gene ends were 0 bases for V and 3 bases for J; bases not matched to a gene: 6.

The rearrangement joins TRBV7-2 to TRBJ1-4; D unresolved. This CDR3 has 14 amino acids. Germline CDR1 reads SGHTA; CDR2 reads FQGNSA. V gave up 5 bases and J gave up 8 bases, with 15 bases separating them. The DNA for the CDR3 is TGTGCCAGCAGCCCACGGACCGGCGGGGAAAAACTGTTTTTT. Translating it yields CASSPRTGGEKLFF.

The chain recombines TRBV2 with TRBJ1-3; D is undetermined. The CDR3 covers 13 residues. The germline CDR1 and CDR2 sequences are SNHLY and FYNNEI. The V end lost 3 bases, the J end lost 2 bases, and 5 bases lay between the germline ends. This chain's CDR3 is CASSEEPGNTIYF. The CDR3 nucleotides are TGTGCCAGCAGTGAGGAGCCTGGAAACACCATATATTTT.

Only one count was recorded for this clone. The chain carries TRBV7-8 and TRBJ1-6; 11 bases align to TRBD1. The CDR3 runs to 15 residues. Losses at the gene ends were 6 bases for V and 7 bases for J; bases not matched to a gene: 5. Looked up from germline, CDR1 is SGHVS and CDR2 is FQNEAQ. The CDR3 is CASRRTGGENSPLHF. Here the CDR3 DNA reads TGTGCCAGCAGACGGACAGGGGGCGAAAATTCACCCCTCCACTTT.

This clone appeared a few times. This sequence joins TRBV29-1 and TRBJ1-6; 8 positions match TRBD1. The CDR3 runs to 13 residues. Trimming took 7 bases from V and 6 from J; bases not matched to a gene: 5. CDR1 SQVTM and CDR2 ANQGSEA come from the germline V gene. The CDR3 nucleotides are TGCAGCGCCGGACAGGGCGGTAATTCACCCCTCCACTTT. Protein product: CSAGQGGNSPLHF.